The T cell receptor (beta chain) described here comes from a study of somatic mutations in cytotoxic T cells in rheumatoid arthritis. Study-wide context: Among the T-cell populations stained with V beta antibodies, some were separated by flow sorting at nearly 100% purity, including V beta1+ cells whose TCRB was sequenced. Study-wide results and caveats: There was no significant difference in CD8+ T-cell clonality between rheumatoid arthritis patients and age-matched healthy controls. A single CD8+ clone exceeded 20% of CD8+ cells in about an eighth of the roughly 65 patients.

CD4+ and CD8+ cells were isolated by positive magnetic bead selection, with purity checked by flow cytometry. Note on this clone: No antigen is known for it.

Libraries were prepared by immunoSEQ multiplex PCR; TCRdb keeps only in-frame clonotypes and omits some of them. The sample includes about 10,000 clones, over 75% of them seen just once. The length of the CDR3 is 14 residues. Germline CDR1 reads MNHNS; CDR2 reads SASEGT. V dropped 4 bases and J dropped 7; count of bases not matched to a gene: 8. The specimen sequenced was CD8+ T cells sorted from blood. The gene calls are TRBV6-1 and TRBJ1-2; 8 positions match TRBD1. The sequence came from a middle-aged man in good health. The CDR3 DNA follows: TGTGCCAGCAGTGGGGGACAGGTGGACCGTGGCTACACCTTC. Protein product: CASSGGQVDRGYTF.